This T cell receptor beta chain was found in a study of blood T cell repertoires in COVID-19. Per the study methods: Using reference gene primer amplification, nucleated cell counts were estimated. Sequencing used immunoSEQ multiplex PCR; TCRdb keeps in-frame clones, though not all of them. The V and J calls and the clone size are those of that table, but D and trimming were determined from the DNA. The data show a few hundred thousand clones, roughly 84% seen once. This CDR3 has 14 amino acids. Germline V CDR1 and CDR2: MNHEY, SMNVEV (reference sequence). V was pared by 5 bases and J by 8 bases, with 6 bases of the junction left unmatched. Individuals drawn from approximately 22 US areas were about 18 to 90 years old. Participants were placed into cohorts based on the clinical history they reported.

This rearrangement joins TRBV27 to TRBJ2-1, with 10 bases matching TRBD1. Sequencing was carried out using PBMCs or T cells enriched from blood (not recorded which). The sequence derives from a man younger than 40 in a cohort exposed to, infected with or recovered from COVID-19 (not recorded which). The CDR3 nucleotides read TGTGCCAGCAGTATGACAGGGGGCGGGGATGAGCAGTTCTTC. This translates into CASSMTGGGDEQFF.